The 21 T cell receptor beta chains below were found in one sample sequenced in a study of PD-L1 blockade in urothelial cancer. Method: immunoSEQ multiplex PCR; TCRdb's copy keeps in-frame clones and lacks some. The sample records some 100,000 clones, 91% being singletons. The starting material was PBMCs, obtained around atezolizumab (anti-PD-L1) treatment. These receptors all come from a woman of 80 years or more with urothelial cancer.

This clone was counted only a few times. The genes are TRBV4-1 and TRBJ1-1; 7 bases are a match to TRBD1. Germline CDR1 reads MGHRA; CDR2 reads YSYEKL. This CDR3 is 18 amino acids long. V lost 1 base, J lost 0 bases, and 11 bases stayed unmatched. CDR3 sequence reads: CASSQGSVGGDMNTEAFF. The CDR3 nucleotides read TGCGCCAGCAGCCAAGGGTCGGTAGGGGGCGACATGAACACTGAAGCTTTCTTT.

This chain uses TRBV5-4 with TRBJ2-3, with D tentatively TRBD1 (5 bases). The CDR3 covers 14 residues. Germline V lookup: CDR1 SGHNT, CDR2 YYREEE (reference sequence). V lost 1 base to trimming and J lost 4 bases, with 10 bases between them. Here the CDR3 reads CASSLSQGADTQYF. In DNA form, the CDR3 reads TGTGCCAGCAGCTTGTCGCAGGGTGCAGATACGCAGTATTTT.

The chain links TRBV4-2 to TRBJ2-7; D is possibly TRBD2 (7 bases). There are 14 residues in the CDR3. Germline V gene lookup returns CDR1 LGHNA and CDR2 YNFKEQ. V lost 9 bases to trimming and J lost 7 bases, with 22 bases between them. The CDR3 spells CASRGAGKSGEQYF. CDR3 DNA: TGTGCCAGTCGGGGGGCGGGAAAGTCGGGGGAGCAGTACTTC.

The chain carries TRBV7-3 and TRBJ1-1, with 8 bases that match TRBD1. Trimming at V came to 5 bases and at J to 1 base, leaving 3 bases not matched to a gene. This CDR3 contains 14 residues. The germline V gene encodes CDR1 SGHTA and CDR2 FQGTGA. The CDR3 protein is CASSPGQGNTEAFF. The DNA of the CDR3 is TGTGCCAGCAGCCCCGGACAGGGGAACACTGAAGCTTTCTTT.

The J gene is TRBJ2-3, the V gene TRBV29-1; 11 nucleotides match TRBD2. CDR1 is SQVTM, CDR2 ANQGSEA, per germline. With 8 bases clipped from V and 5 bases from J, the junction kept 12 bases outside the gene matches. CDR3 size: 15 residues. The CDR3 region has the DNA TGCAGCACCGAGGGCCTAGCGGGAGGTATAGATACGCAGTATTTT. This codes for CSTEGLAGGIDTQYF.

The count of this clone is one. The rearrangement links TRBV5-1 to TRBJ1-3; no firm D call. Germline V CDR1 and CDR2: SGHRS, YFSETQ. Trimming took 5 bases from V and 2 from J, leaving 8 bases between them. The CDR3 covers 13 residues. Here the CDR3 reads CASSIGAGNTIYF. In DNA form, the CDR3 reads TGCGCCAGCAGTATAGGAGCTGGAAACACCATATATTTT.

On this clone itself: Other DNA sequences from this sample encode an identical CDR3 as well. The chain carries TRBV18 and TRBJ1-2; a weak D match, TRBD1 (6 bases). Germline V lookup: CDR1 KGHSH, CDR2 LQKENI. This CDR3 region has 13 residues. Trimming took off 3 bases at V and 4 bases at J, with 9 bases between the two ends. The CDR3 protein is CASSPDRAYGYTF. DNA for the CDR3: TGTGCCAGCTCACCGGACAGAGCCTATGGCTACACCTTC.

The chain uses TRBV13 and TRBJ2-3; TRBD1 matches 7 bases. J gave up 2 bases and V 6 bases, and 5 bases lay outside the gene matches. The germline gives CDR1 PRHDT, CDR2 FYEKMQ (reference sequence). The CDR3 sequence is 14 residues long. CDR3 sequence (DNA): TGTGCCAGCAGGGCACAGGGGAACACAGATACGCAGTATTTT. It is translated as CASRAQGNTDTQYF.

The J gene is TRBJ1-3, the V gene TRBV9; 12 bases align to TRBD1. Germline V CDR1 and CDR2: SGDLS, YYNGEE. The junction had 11 bases not matched to a gene; V was cut back by 3 bases and J by 4 bases. This CDR3 is 18 amino acids long. CDR3: CASSATGTGGIRGNTIYF. CDR3 DNA: TGTGCCAGCAGCGCAACCGGGACAGGGGGCATCAGAGGAAACACCATATATTTT.

J is TRBJ1-4 and V is TRBV18, with D uncertain. CDR1 and CDR2 from the germline V gene are KGHSH and LQKENI. The V end was cut by 3 bases, the J end by 8 bases, with 10 bases between. This CDR3 contains 13 residues. This chain's CDR3 is CASSPRVREKLFF. In nucleotides, the CDR3 is TGTGCCAGCTCACCCCGTGTCAGGGAAAAACTGTTTTTT.

The chain uses TRBV28 and TRBJ1-4; D remains ambiguous. From germline, CDR1 is MDHEN and CDR2 SYDVKM. V lost 6 bases and J 4 bases, leaving 6 bases between the germline ends. The CDR3 consists of 12 residues. The CDR3 nucleotides read TGTGCCAGCAGGACGGGTAATGAAAAACTGTTTTTT. Its protein is CASRTGNEKLFF. Variable domain in full (rest from reference TRBV28 and TRBJ1-4): DVKVTQSSRYLVKRTGEKVFLECVQDMDHENMFWYRQDPGLGLRLIYFSYDVKMKEKGDIPEGYSVSREKKERFSLILESASTNQTSMYLCASRTGNEKLFFGSGTQLSVL.

This chain's CDR3 is CASNIRGSNQPQHF. The CDR3 DNA is TGTGCCAGCAACATCAGGGGGAGCAATCAGCCCCAGCATTTT. This chain uses TRBV2 with TRBJ1-5; TRBD1 agrees at 7 bases. Germline CDR1 reads SNHLY; CDR2 reads FYNNEI. The CDR3 consists of 14 residues. V shed 7 bases, J shed 1 base, and the junction held 4 bases outside the gene matches.

The rearrangement joins TRBV6-1 to TRBJ1-2; D is ambiguous. The germline V and J ends were trimmed by 2 bases and 4 bases, with 14 bases remaining between them. In germline, CDR1 is MNHNS, CDR2 SASEGT. The length of the CDR3 is 15 residues. CDR3 nucleotide sequence: TGTGCCAGCAGTGAAACTCGAGGGCGCGGCTATGGCTACACCTTC. Translating gives CASSETRGRGYGYTF.

The chain links TRBV28 to TRBJ2-7; a possible D gene is TRBD1 (6 bases). This CDR3 comprises 14 residues. Trimming stripped 5 bases from V and 5 bases from J, with 16 bases between. CDR1 MDHEN and CDR2 SYDVKM come from the germline V gene. The CDR3 reads CASSTGHPPHEQYF. CDR3 sequence (DNA): TGTGCCAGCAGTACGGGACACCCTCCCCACGAGCAGTACTTC.

The rearrangement joins TRBV5-1 to TRBJ2-1, with D possibly being TRBD2 (5 bases). From germline, CDR1 is SGHRS and CDR2 YFSETQ. The CDR3 length is 16 residues. The ends were cut back, 0 bases at V and 12 bases at J, with 22 bases in the middle. This CDR3 reads CASSLAVVVSATGQFF. In DNA form, the CDR3 reads TGCGCCAGCAGCTTGGCGGTGGTGGTTAGCGCCACGGGGCAGTTCTTC.

The J gene is TRBJ1-1, the V gene TRBV7-9, with 8 bases identical to TRBD1. V shed 1 base and J 4 bases; nucleotides not matched to a gene: 5. CDR1 and CDR2 (germline): SEHNR, FQNEAQ (reference sequence). This CDR3 has 15 residues. Here the CDR3 reads CASSLEGQGTTEAFF. The CDR3 region has the DNA TGTGCCAGCAGCTTAGAAGGACAGGGTACCACTGAAGCTTTCTTT.

The chain combines TRBV6-1 with TRBJ2-7, with a possible D match to TRBD2 (5 bases). This CDR3 contains 13 residues. V shed 3 bases and J shed 6 bases, with 12 bases lying between them. Germline V gene lookup returns CDR1 MNHNS and CDR2 SASEGT. CDR3 sequence: CASSDRGLSEQYF. In DNA, the CDR3 is TGTGCCAGCAGTGATCGGGGATTAAGCGAGCAGTACTTC.

The chain has TRBV5-4 and TRBJ2-1; 7 nucleotides line up with TRBD1. The CDR3 totals 15 residues. With V trimmed by 4 bases and J by 2 bases, 6 bases remained unmatched. Germline CDR1 is SGHNT and CDR2 is YYREEE (reference sequence). Written as DNA, the CDR3 is TGTGCCAGCAGCCCGGGGACAGACCCCTACAATGAGCAGTTCTTC. It encodes CASSPGTDPYNEQFF.

The rearrangement joins TRBV5-1 to TRBJ2-5; D not resolved. Germline CDR1 and CDR2: SGHRS and YFSETQ. This CDR3 has 11 amino acids. V lost 2 bases, J lost 3 bases, and 2 bases lay in between. DNA for the CDR3: TGCGCCAGCAGCTTCGAAGAGACCCAGTACTTC. This translates into CASSFEETQYF.

The CDR3 reads CASSALGQGLEKLFF. Here the CDR3 DNA reads TGTGCCAGCAGTGCATTGGGACAGGGCCTTGAAAAACTGTTTTTT. The chain links TRBV2 to TRBJ1-4, with 9 positions matching TRBD1. The CDR3 covers 15 residues. Trimming took 4 bases from V and 7 from J; bases not matched to a gene: 7. CDR1 is SNHLY, CDR2 FYNNEI, per germline.

V gene TRBV19 combines with J gene TRBJ1-1; D is unresolved. Deletions cut 6 bases from V and 4 bases from J, with 12 bases between. This CDR3 is built from 13 residues. Germline V gives CDR1 LNHDA, CDR2 SQIVND (reference sequence). CDR3 protein: CASRRVVSTEAFF. The CDR3 DNA follows: TGTGCCAGTAGACGGGTAGTAAGCACTGAAGCTTTCTTT. Drawing the rest from reference TRBV19 and TRBJ1-1, the complete variable domain is DGGITQSPKYLFRKEGQNVTLSCEQNLNHDAMYWYRQDPGQGLRLIYYSQIVNDFQKGDIAEGYSVSREKKESFPLTVTSAQKNPTAFYLCASRRVVSTEAFFGQGTRLTVV.